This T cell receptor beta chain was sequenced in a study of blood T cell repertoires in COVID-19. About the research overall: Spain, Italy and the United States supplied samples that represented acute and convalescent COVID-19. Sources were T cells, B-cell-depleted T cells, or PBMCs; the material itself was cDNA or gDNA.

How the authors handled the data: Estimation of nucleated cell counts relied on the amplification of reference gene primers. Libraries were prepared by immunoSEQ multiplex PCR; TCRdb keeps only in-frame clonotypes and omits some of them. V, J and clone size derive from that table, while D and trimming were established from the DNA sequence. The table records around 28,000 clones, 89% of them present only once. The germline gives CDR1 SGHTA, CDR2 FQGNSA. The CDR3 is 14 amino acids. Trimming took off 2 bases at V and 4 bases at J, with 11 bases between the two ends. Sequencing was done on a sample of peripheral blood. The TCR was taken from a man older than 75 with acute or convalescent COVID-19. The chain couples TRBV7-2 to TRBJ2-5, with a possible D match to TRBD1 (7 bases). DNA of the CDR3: TGTGCCAGCAGCTTACAGGGGGGAGGAGAGACCCAGTACTTC. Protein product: CASSLQGGGETQYF.